The 27 T cell receptor beta chains given below trace back to one sample, sequenced in a study of T cell responses to AZD1222 COVID-19 vaccine. This table comes from immunoSEQ multiplex PCR, and its TCRdb copy is limited to in-frame clones, with some not included. Of tens of thousands of clones detected, approximately 84% appear once; the ten largest clones hold roughly 17%. The sequencing used peripheral blood, collected on day 0 of AZD1222 vaccination. These receptors originate from an adult in good health.

CDR3 coding DNA: TGTGCCAGCAGTTACTCGGGAAGCGGGCAGGGCTATGGCTACACCTTC. Encoded protein: CASSYSGSGQGYGYTF. This chain links TRBV6-6 with TRBJ1-2; maybe TRBD1 (5 bases). CDR3 size: 16 residues. From germline, CDR1 is MNHNY and CDR2 SVGAGI (reference sequence). Trimming stripped 0 bases from V and 4 bases from J, with 15 bases between.

This chain connects TRBV5-8 to TRBJ2-1; D is uncertain. V lost 4 bases, J lost 8 bases, and 13 bases lay in between. Looked up from germline, CDR1 is SGHTS and CDR2 is YDEGEE. This CDR3 is built from 13 residues. The CDR3 region has the DNA TGTGCCAGCAGCGGAGCTAGTCGTTATGAGCAGTTCTTC. This codes for CASSGASRYEQFF. The full variable domain, completed using reference TRBV5-8 and TRBJ2-1, is EAGVTQSPTHLIKTRGQQATLRCSPISGHTSVYWYQQALGLGLQFLLWYDEGEERNRGNFPPRFSGRQFPNYSSELNVNALELEDSALYLCASSGASRYEQFFGPGTRLTVL.

The chain links TRBV15 to TRBJ2-4, with 10 nucleotides matching TRBD1. V lost 0 bases, J lost 7 bases, and 3 bases stayed unmatched. Germline lookup yields CDR1 LNHNV and CDR2 YYDKDF (reference sequence). The CDR3 has 15 amino acids. The CDR3 is CATSREVGQGNIQYF. The CDR3 DNA sequence: TGTGCCACCAGCAGAGAGGTGGGACAGGGGAACATTCAGTACTTC.

The chain carries TRBV4-2 and TRBJ2-5; 13 nucleotides agree with TRBD2. Looked up from germline, CDR1 is LGHNA and CDR2 is YNFKEQ. This CDR3 has 18 amino acids. The J segment lost 5 bases and the V segment lost 0 bases, leaving 9 bases of the junction unmatched. The CDR3 DNA follows: TGTGCCAGCAGCCAAGAAGGTGGACTAGCGGGAGACTGGGAGACCCAGTACTTC. It encodes CASSQEGGLAGDWETQYF.

This clone has a handful of counts. The chain uses TRBV12-3 or TRBV12-4 and TRBJ1-1; D is undetermined. Trimming left V 5 bases short and J 9 bases short, with 16 bases between. The CDR3 runs to 13 residues. This CDR3 reads CASSPRSGSQAFF. The CDR3 nucleotides are TGTGCCAGCAGTCCCAGAAGCGGCAGTCAAGCTTTCTTT.

CDR3 nucleotide sequence: TGTGCCACCAGCAGGCAACCCCGGGACAGCTTTTATGGCTACACCTTC. Residues: CATSRQPRDSFYGYTF. The chain employs TRBV15 and TRBJ1-2, with TRBD1 identical over 7 bases. Germline CDR1 reads LNHNV; CDR2 reads YYDKDF (reference sequence). V lost 3 bases to trimming and J lost 5 bases; unmatched junction nucleotides: 12. CDR3 length equals 16 residues.

The gene calls are TRBV7-6 and TRBJ2-5; 8 bases agree with TRBD2. Germline trimming cut 0 bases from V and 5 bases from J; bases unmatched to any gene: 8. This CDR3 is 16 amino acids long. CDR1 and CDR2 (germline): SGHVS, FNYEAQ. The DNA for the CDR3 is TGTGCCAGCAGCTTAGCAGGCGCGGGGGGTGTTGAGACCCAGTACTTC. Encoded protein: CASSLAGAGGVETQYF.

The chain uses TRBV6-5 and TRBJ1-1, with D possibly matching TRBD1 (6 bases). Trimming cost V 4 bases and J 4 bases, with 10 bases left between them. The CDR3 sequence is 13 residues long. Germline lookup yields CDR1 MNHEY and CDR2 SVGAGI. The CDR3 loop is CASSSTDSTEAFF. CDR3 bases: TGTGCCAGCAGTTCGACGGACAGCACTGAAGCTTTCTTT.

This sequence joins TRBV9 and TRBJ2-1; maybe TRBD2 (5 bases). The CDR3 has 18 residues. Germline CDR1 and CDR2: SGDLS and YYNGEE. V was pared by 3 bases and J by 3 bases, with 22 bases between. The CDR3 sequence: CASSAGSGVKVFYNEQFF. The CDR3 nucleotides are TGTGCCAGCAGCGCTGGTTCCGGGGTGAAAGTCTTCTACAATGAGCAGTTCTTC.

The chain carries TRBV6-5 and TRBJ2-3, with D tentatively TRBD1 or TRBD2 (7 bases each). The CDR3 loop spans 15 amino acids. The ends were cut back, 6 bases at V and 3 bases at J, with 16 bases in the middle. Germline V gene data show CDR1 as MNHEY and CDR2 as SVGAGI. The CDR3 coding sequence is TGTGCCAGCAGCCGCCCCCAGGGGGGGACAGATACGCAGTATTTT. It yields the protein CASSRPQGGTDTQYF.

The rearrangement uses TRBV5-1 and TRBJ2-5, with D possibly TRBD2 on 5 matching bases. The CDR3 has 16 amino acids. Germline CDR1 SGHRS, CDR2 YFSETQ. With 0 bases removed from V and 9 bases from J, the gap between germline ends came to 21 bases. CDR3 protein: CASSLEGSVPKAPQYF. DNA of the CDR3: TGCGCCAGCAGCTTGGAGGGTAGCGTTCCGAAGGCGCCCCAGTACTTC.

The sample holds a few counts of this clone. J is TRBJ1-5 and V is TRBV30, with TRBD1 as a possible D gene (6 bases). Germline CDR1 GTSNPN, CDR2 SVGIG (reference sequence). V lost 2 bases and J 4 bases, leaving 12 bases between the germline ends. The CDR3 covers 14 residues. CDR3 bases: TGTGCCTGGAGTTTGGGGACATATAATCAGCCCCAGCATTTT. This gives the protein CAWSLGTYNQPQHF.

The V call is TRBV2, the J call TRBJ2-1; 9 bases line up with TRBD2. The CDR3 extends over 15 amino acids. J gave up 0 bases and V 6 bases, and 3 bases lay outside the gene matches. CDR1 is SNHLY, CDR2 FYNNEI, per germline. DNA of the CDR3: TGTGCCAGCAGGCGGGAGGGGAGCTCCTACAATGAGCAGTTCTTC. Translated: CASRREGSSYNEQFF.

The V gene is TRBV7-6, the J gene TRBJ2-1; either TRBD1 or TRBD2 may fit D (5 bases each). The germline CDR1 and CDR2 sequences are SGHVS and FNYEAQ. With 4 bases removed from V and 7 bases from J, the gap between germline ends came to 23 bases. There are 17 residues in the CDR3. In nucleotides, the CDR3 is TGTGCCAGCAGCTCCCCGCCTGGGGGAAGGGCGTGGAATGAGCAGTTCTTC. Its translation is CASSSPPGGRAWNEQFF.

The J gene is TRBJ1-6, the V gene TRBV6-5, with a tentative D call TRBD1 (5 bases). CDR3 size: 15 residues. The germline V gene has CDR1 MNHEY and CDR2 SVGAGI. The V gene lost 5 bases and the J gene lost 9 bases, with 17 bases spanning the gap. CDR3 in amino acids: CASSRRRWGGSPLHF. CDR3 DNA: TGTGCCAGCAGTAGACGGAGGTGGGGGGGTTCACCCCTCCACTTT.

This chain joins TRBV4-2 and TRBJ2-4; TRBD1 matches at 7 bases. V lost 0 bases and J lost 7; bases outside the gene matches: 6. CDR1 is LGHNA and CDR2 is YNFKEQ in the germline V gene. The CDR3 runs to 15 residues. The CDR3 is CASSQDMTGTNIQYF. As DNA, the CDR3 is TGTGCCAGCAGCCAAGATATGACAGGGACGAACATTCAGTACTTC.

V gene TRBV6-4 combines with J gene TRBJ2-1, with D tentatively TRBD1 (6 bases). The CDR3 sequence is 15 residues long. Germline V CDR1 and CDR2: MRHNA, SNTAGT. Trimming shortened V by 0 bases and J by 0 bases, and 6 bases separated the two germline ends. CDR3 amino acids: CASSDSGHSYNEQFF. The DNA for the CDR3 is TGTGCCAGCAGTGACTCGGGACACTCCTACAATGAGCAGTTCTTC.

A few counts support this clone. The chain recombines TRBV6-5 with TRBJ1-4; perhaps TRBD1 as D (6 bases). V lost 8 bases to trimming and J lost 4 bases, with 20 bases between them. Germline V gene sequence: CDR1 MNHEY, CDR2 SVGAGI. The CDR3 covers 16 residues. CDR3 DNA sequence: TGTGCCAGCCGTTCGCAAACAGGGAACTTTAATGAAAAACTGTTTTTT. Translating gives CASRSQTGNFNEKLFF.

The chain combines TRBV2 with TRBJ1-6, with a possible D match to TRBD1 (5 bases). The CDR3 length is 15 residues. Germline V CDR1 and CDR2: SNHLY, FYNNEI. V lost 8 bases, J lost 9 bases, and 20 bases lay in between. The chain's CDR3 is CASHLRSPGGSPLHF. The CDR3 DNA is TGTGCCAGCCATTTAAGGTCCCCCGGGGGTTCACCCCTCCACTTT.

V is TRBV24-1 and J is TRBJ1-6, with TRBD1 as a possible D gene (6 bases). The germline V gene encodes CDR1 KGHDR and CDR2 SFDVKD. Trimming pared 4 bases from V and 6 bases from J, leaving 12 bases between. The CDR3 runs 15 residues. CDR3 coding DNA: TGTGCCACCAGTGAGAGACAGGAAGTTAATTCACCCCTCCACTTT. The encoded protein is CATSERQEVNSPLHF.

The chain employs TRBV5-1 and TRBJ1-2; 8 positions agree with TRBD1. From germline, CDR1 is SGHRS and CDR2 YFSETQ. V shed 1 base and J 7 bases; nucleotides not matched to a gene: 9. CDR3 length: 15 amino acids. This CDR3 reads CASSLPGQAAGGYTF. DNA for the CDR3: TGCGCCAGCAGCTTGCCGGGACAGGCAGCAGGTGGCTACACCTTC.

V is TRBV7-8 and J is TRBJ2-1, with TRBD2 matching over 8 bases. Trimming cost V 4 bases and J 7 bases; bases outside gene matches: 9. Germline CDR1 is SGHVS and CDR2 is FQNEAQ. The length of the CDR3 is 15 residues. The CDR3 coding sequence is TGTGCCAGCAGCTGGGTACCGGGGGGGCGAAATGAGCAGTTCTTC. Its protein product is CASSWVPGGRNEQFF. Full variable domain (missing parts from reference TRBV7-8 and TRBJ2-1): GAGVSQSPRYKVAKRGQDVALRCDPISGHVSLFWYQQALGQGPEFLTYFQNEAQLDKSGLPSDRFFAERPEGSVSTLKIQRTQQEDSAVYLCASSWVPGGRNEQFFGPGTRLTVL.

This clone was detected a few times. This chain uses TRBV5-1 with TRBJ2-2; 9 nucleotides match TRBD1. This CDR3 is built from 15 residues. The germline gives CDR1 SGHRS, CDR2 YFSETQ. The trim removed 3 bases at V and 4 bases at J, leaving 4 bases unmatched. CDR3 residues: CASSWGQGITGELFF. DNA of the CDR3: TGCGCCAGCAGCTGGGGACAGGGTATCACCGGGGAGCTGTTTTTT.

The chain recombines TRBV6-5 with TRBJ1-1; no clear D gene. There are 12 residues in the CDR3. Germline CDR1 is MNHEY and CDR2 is SVGAGI. V lost 0 bases and J 1 base, leaving 0 bases between the germline ends. The CDR3 DNA reads as TGTGCCAGCAGTTACTCGAACACTGAAGCTTTCTTT. Translating gives CASSYSNTEAFF.

The gene calls are TRBV5-1 and TRBJ1-4, with D perhaps TRBD1 (5 bases). Germline CDR1 SGHRS, CDR2 YFSETQ. The germline V and J ends were trimmed by 2 bases and 4 bases, with 12 bases remaining between them. The CDR3 has 15 amino acids. The chain's CDR3 is CASSFLGAGNEKLFF. CDR3 bases: TGCGCCAGCAGCTTCCTCGGGGCGGGTAATGAAAAACTGTTTTTT.

This rearrangement joins TRBV5-6 to TRBJ2-7, with 9 positions matching TRBD1. The CDR3 covers 14 residues. The junction had 6 bases not matched to a gene; V was cut back by 4 bases and J by 4 bases. Germline CDR1 SGHDT, CDR2 YYEEEE. The CDR3 reads CASSQGTGRYEQYF. The CDR3 nucleotides read TGTGCCAGCAGCCAAGGGACAGGGAGGTACGAGCAGTACTTC.

This clone was recorded once. The J gene is TRBJ2-4, the V gene TRBV28; D tentatively reads TRBD1 or TRBD2 (5 bases each). Germline-derived CDR1 and CDR2 are MDHEN and SYDVKM. The CDR3 runs to 16 residues. Trimming took off 5 bases at V and 7 bases at J, with 21 bases between the two ends. Here the CDR3 reads CASSLPTGRWVNIQYF. The CDR3, as DNA: TGTGCCAGCAGTCTTCCCACGGGGCGCTGGGTCAACATTCAGTACTTC.